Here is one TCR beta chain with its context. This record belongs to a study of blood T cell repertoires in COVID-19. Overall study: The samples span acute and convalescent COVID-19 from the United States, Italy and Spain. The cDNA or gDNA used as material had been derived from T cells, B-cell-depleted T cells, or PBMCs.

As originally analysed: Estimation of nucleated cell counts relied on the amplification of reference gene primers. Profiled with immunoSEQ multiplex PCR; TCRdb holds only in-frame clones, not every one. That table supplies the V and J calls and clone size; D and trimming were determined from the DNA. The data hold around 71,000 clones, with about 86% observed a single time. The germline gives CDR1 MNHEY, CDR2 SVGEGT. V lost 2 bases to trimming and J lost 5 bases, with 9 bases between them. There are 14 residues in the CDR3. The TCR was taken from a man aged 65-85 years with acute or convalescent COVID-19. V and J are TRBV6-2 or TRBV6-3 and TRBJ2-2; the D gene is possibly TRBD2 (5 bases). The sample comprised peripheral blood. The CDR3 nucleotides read TGTGCCAGCAGTTACGCCGGGGATACCGGGGAGCTGTTTTTT. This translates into CASSYAGDTGELFF.